These 20 T cell receptor beta chains were all obtained from the same sample, sequenced in a study of vaccination effects on CD4 cells after COVID-19. Having been cultured for 10 days, the cells underwent CD4+ T cell isolation. Assay used: immunoSEQ multiplex PCR; TCRdb lists only in-frame clones, some missing. In the table there are 35,000 to 40,000 clones, 65% to 80% of which are singletons. These TCRs are of unknown antigen specificity. Specimen: CD4+ T cells from PBMCs cultured without peptide, collected before COVID-19 vaccination. Receptors were obtained from a human donor who received a COVID-19 vaccine.

About this clone itself: Germline and junction disagree at one end, which may indicate a read error. CDR3 coding DNA: TGTGCCAGCTCACCCTCGCGAGCCAACACTGAGGGCTTT. It yields the protein CASSPSRANTEGF. This rearrangement joins TRBV18 to TRBJ1-1; no reliable D call. CDR3 size: 13 residues. Germline V CDR1 and CDR2: KGHSH, LQKENI.

The rearrangement links TRBV20-1 to TRBJ1-1; D call uncertain. Germline CDR1 is DFQATT and CDR2 is SNEGSKA (reference sequence). The CDR3 is 11 amino acids. Trimming took off 8 bases at V and 1 base at J, with 8 bases between the two ends. CDR3 bases: TGCAGTCCTAAACAGAACACTGAAGCTTTCTTT. Protein: CSPKQNTEAFF.

This chain connects TRBV12-3 or TRBV12-4 to TRBJ1-5; D is ambiguous. Trimming removed 5 bases from V and 7 bases from J, with 9 bases in between. There are 12 residues in the CDR3. CDR3 region: CASSLLGQPQHF. The CDR3 DNA reads TGTGCCAGCAGTCTCCTCGGACAGCCCCAGCATTTT.

The CDR3 protein is CASSSRTGAPYGYTF. CDR3 nucleotide sequence: TGTGCCAGCAGCTCCCGGACAGGCGCACCCTATGGCTACACCTTC. The V call is TRBV7-2, the J call TRBJ1-2; 7 bases map to TRBD1. The V gene end was trimmed by 4 bases and the J gene end by 4 bases; junction bases not matched to a gene: 9. The CDR3 is 15 amino acids. In germline, CDR1 is SGHTA, CDR2 FQGNSA.

J is TRBJ1-2 and V is TRBV28; TRBD1 matches at 8 bases. The CDR3 spans 13 residues. V was pared by 6 bases and J by 6 bases, with 6 bases of the junction left unmatched. Germline values: CDR1 MDHEN, CDR2 SYDVKM. CDR3 sequence reads: CASRADRVHGYTF. CDR3 DNA: TGTGCCAGCAGGGCGGACAGGGTCCATGGCTACACCTTC.

This clone was seen a single time. This sequence joins TRBV5-1 and TRBJ2-5, with 10 bases matching TRBD2. V shed 4 bases and J 2 bases; nucleotides not matched to a gene: 5. The germline CDR1 and CDR2 sequences are SGHRS and YFSETQ. This CDR3 comprises 15 residues. CDR3 loop: CASSPIAGGQETQYF. The CDR3 DNA sequence: TGCGCCAGCAGCCCAATAGCGGGGGGACAAGAGACCCAGTACTTC.

With regard to this clone: Other nucleotide sequences from this sample produce the same CDR3. This chain uses TRBV5-1 with TRBJ1-1; D unresolved. Trimming cost V 0 bases and J 4 bases, with 10 bases left between them. This CDR3 is 14 amino acids long. Germline CDR1 reads SGHRS; CDR2 reads YFSETQ. CDR3: CASSLARGGTEAFF. In DNA, the CDR3 is TGCGCCAGCAGCTTGGCCAGAGGTGGCACTGAAGCTTTCTTT.

The V gene is TRBV2, the J gene TRBJ1-2; D is uncertain. Germline loops: CDR1 SNHLY, CDR2 FYNNEI. The V and J ends lost 3 bases and 0 bases respectively, with 8 bases between them. This CDR3 is 14 amino acids long. The CDR3 sequence: CASSEFSPNYGYTF. The CDR3 coding sequence is TGTGCCAGCAGTGAGTTCTCCCCTAACTATGGCTACACCTTC. The variable domain in full, with the rest retrieved from reference TRBV2 and TRBJ1-2, is EPEVTQTPSHQVTQMGQEVILRCVPISNHLYFYWYRQILGQKVEFLVSFYNNEISEKSEIFDDQFSVERPDGSNFTLKIRSTKLEDSAMYFCASSEFSPNYGYTFGSGTRLTVV.

The CDR3 protein is CASSDRGLGYTF. Written as DNA, the CDR3 is TGTGCCAGCAGCGACAGGGGGCTGGGCTACACCTTC. The chain joins TRBV12-3 or TRBV12-4 to TRBJ1-2; 10 positions agree with TRBD1. The CDR3 is 12 amino acids. V shed 6 bases and J 8 bases; nucleotides not matched to a gene: 3.

The chain is built from TRBV6-5 and TRBJ1-1; D is possibly TRBD1 (5 bases). The CDR3 has 15 residues. Trimming removed 0 bases from V and 4 bases from J, with 12 bases in between. Germline V lookup: CDR1 MNHEY, CDR2 SVGAGI. The CDR3 protein is CASSYSRGRATEAFF. CDR3 nucleotides: TGTGCCAGCAGTTACTCGAGAGGCAGGGCCACTGAAGCTTTCTTT.

The chain links TRBV3-1 (or the pseudogene TRBV3-2) to TRBJ2-5; 7 bases agree with TRBD1. The V and J ends lost 2 bases and 0 bases, in that order; junction bases with no gene match: 15. The CDR3 covers 19 residues. CDR1 LGHDT and CDR2 YNNKEL come from the germline V gene (reference sequence). The CDR3 here is CASSQKGQRLLLYQETQYF. The DNA for the CDR3 is TGTGCCAGCAGCCAAAAGGGACAGAGACTGCTGCTCTACCAAGAGACCCAGTACTTC.

The chain couples TRBV2 to TRBJ2-7; the D call may be TRBD1 or TRBD2 (5 bases each). V was trimmed by 2 bases and J by 6 bases, leaving 14 bases between them. The CDR3 runs 14 residues. Germline V gene data show CDR1 as SNHLY and CDR2 as FYNNEI. CDR3 DNA sequence: TGTGCCAGCAGTGAATTGCAGGGTGGGGGCGAGCAGTACTTC. Its translation is CASSELQGGGEQYF.

The rearrangement links TRBV6-1 to TRBJ1-2; 9 positions agree with TRBD1. Trimming removed 3 bases from V and 4 bases from J; junction bases left unmatched: 9. The CDR3 spans 16 residues. The germline gives CDR1 MNHNS, CDR2 SASEGT. In nucleotides, the CDR3 is TGTGCCAGCAGTGACCGGGACAGGGAACTCCTCTATGGCTACACCTTC. This gives the protein CASSDRDRELLYGYTF.

This clone was picked up a small number of times. V and J are TRBV10-3 and TRBJ1-1, with 10 bases matching TRBD1. Germline lookup yields CDR1 ENHRY and CDR2 SYGVKD. The V segment lost 10 bases and the J segment 4 bases; nucleotides outside the gene matches: 3. This CDR3 contains 12 residues. The CDR3 protein is CATGQGPTEAFF. CDR3 DNA sequence: TGTGCCACGGGACAGGGGCCCACTGAAGCTTTCTTT.

This sequence joins TRBV11-3 and TRBJ2-3; 12 nucleotides align to TRBD2. Germline V lookup: CDR1 SGHNT, CDR2 YENEEA. This CDR3 spans 17 amino acids. J lost 0 bases, V lost 5 bases, and 6 bases had no gene match. The DNA for the CDR3 is TGTGCCAGCAGCGGACTAGCGGGGTCTACTAGCACAGATACGCAGTATTTT. Protein sequence: CASSGLAGSTSTDTQYF.

This clone appeared a few times. The chain has TRBV18 and TRBJ2-7; no definite D call. Trimming took off 3 bases at V and 6 bases at J, with 12 bases between the two ends. Germline CDR1 and CDR2: KGHSH and LQKENI. This CDR3 is 13 amino acids long. Here the CDR3 reads CASSPSDSREQYF. CDR3 nucleotides: TGTGCCAGCTCACCCTCCGACTCCCGCGAGCAGTACTTC.

The CDR3 region is CASAQAGTSYGYTF. CDR3 nucleotide sequence: TGTGCCAGCGCCCAGGCAGGGACTAGCTATGGCTACACCTTC. The genes are TRBV18 and TRBJ1-2; perhaps TRBD1 as D (5 bases). The CDR3 runs 14 residues. The germline V and J ends were trimmed by 8 bases and 4 bases, with 17 bases remaining between them. From germline, CDR1 is KGHSH and CDR2 LQKENI.

The CDR3 DNA reads as TGTGCCAGCAGTTTATCGGGACAGGGTACGGGTGAAGCTTTCTTT. Protein: CASSLSGQGTGEAFF. The chain employs TRBV27 and TRBJ1-1; 9 nucleotides line up with TRBD1. The CDR3 has 15 amino acids. J gave up 7 bases and V 0 bases, and 6 bases lay outside the gene matches. Per germline, CDR1 MNHEY and CDR2 SMNVEV (reference sequence).

This sequence joins TRBV7-2 and TRBJ1-2, with D possibly being TRBD1 (5 bases). The CDR3 length is 13 residues. Germline lookup yields CDR1 SGHTA and CDR2 FQGNSA. Trimming cost V 0 bases and J 8 bases, with 10 bases left between them. Here the CDR3 DNA reads TGTGCCAGCAGCTTAGCGTTCGGGGACGGCTACACCTTC. This sequence encodes CASSLAFGDGYTF.

The chain links TRBV10-3 to TRBJ1-2; D unclear. From germline, CDR1 is ENHRY and CDR2 SYGVKD. V lost 3 bases, J lost 2 bases, and 7 bases lay in between. The CDR3 sequence is 13 residues long. This chain's CDR3 is CAISDGGNYGYTF. Here the CDR3 DNA reads TGTGCCATCAGTGATGGAGGGAACTATGGCTACACCTTC.